A single sample is the source of the 10 T cell receptor beta chains below, sequenced in a study of siplizumab effects on memory and regulatory T cells. Sequencing was performed with immunoSEQ multiplex PCR; in TCRdb, only in-frame clones are kept and a portion is missing. The sample has about 100,000 clones, about 95% seen once. Sequences were obtained from non-Treg CD4+ T cells sorted from blood. The receptors come from a human donor in good health.

This clone was picked up one time. The chain carries TRBV7-9 and TRBJ2-7, with TRBD1 as a possible D gene (6 bases). The V and J ends lost 6 bases and 4 bases respectively, with 13 bases between them. The germline V gene has CDR1 SEHNR and CDR2 FQNEAQ (reference sequence). There are 13 residues in the CDR3. CDR3 loop: CASRMGARYEQYF. The CDR3 DNA sequence: TGTGCCAGCAGAATGGGGGCGCGGTACGAGCAGTACTTC. The whole variable domain, filled in from reference TRBV7-9 and TRBJ2-7, reads DTGVSQNPRHKITKRGQNVTFRCDPISEHNRLYWYRQTLGQGPEFLTYFQNEAQLEKSRLLSDRFSAERPKGSFSTLEIQRTEQGDSAMYLCASRMGARYEQYFGPGTRLTVT.

The genes are TRBV14 and TRBJ2-3; 8 positions agree with TRBD2. V was pared by 0 bases and J by 5 bases, with 7 bases of the junction left unmatched. Germline CDR1 is SGHDN and CDR2 is FVKESK. The CDR3 has 16 residues. DNA of the CDR3: TGTGCCAGCAGCCAAGAGTTCGGTAGCGGGAAAGATACGCAGTATTTT. Amino acids: CASSQEFGSGKDTQYF.

This clone was seen a single time. The CDR3 protein is CASSGTENQPQHF. The CDR3 DNA follows: TGTGCCAGCAGCGGGACAGAGAATCAGCCCCAGCATTTT. This chain links TRBV27 with TRBJ1-5; TRBD1 aligns across 7 bases. V trimming: 6 bases; J trimming: 4 bases; junction bases outside the gene matches: 3. There are 13 residues in the CDR3. Germline lookup yields CDR1 MNHEY and CDR2 SMNVEV (reference sequence).

The rearrangement uses TRBV19 and TRBJ2-3, with 8 bases that match TRBD1. The CDR3 is 16 residues long. The J segment lost 4 bases and the V segment lost 1 base, leaving 7 bases of the junction unmatched. CDR1 and CDR2 from the germline V gene are LNHDA and SQIVND (reference sequence). CDR3 coding DNA: TGTGCCAGTAGTATAGCCGGACAGGGAGGCGCAGATACGCAGTATTTT. Residues: CASSIAGQGGADTQYF.

The chain couples TRBV10-3 to TRBJ2-3; TRBD2 aligns across 10 bases. The ends lost 0 bases at V and 2 bases at J; junction bases unmatched: 14. The germline V gene encodes CDR1 ENHRY and CDR2 SYGVKD. The CDR3 length is 20 residues. Here the CDR3 reads CAISESMEPSGSLNTDTQYF. The CDR3 DNA sequence: TGTGCCATCAGTGAGTCGATGGAACCTAGCGGGAGTCTAAACACAGATACGCAGTATTTT.

DNA of the CDR3: TGTGCCACCAGCAGAGAGGCTAGCGCCTACGAGCAGTACTTC. Protein: CATSREASAYEQYF. The chain links TRBV15 to TRBJ2-7, with D maybe TRBD2 (6 bases). The CDR3 contains 14 residues. Germline-derived CDR1 and CDR2 are LNHNV and YYDKDF (reference sequence). The V and J ends lost 0 bases and 2 bases respectively, with 8 bases between them. Using reference TRBV15 and TRBJ2-7 for the parts outside the CDR3, the full variable domain is DAMVIQNPRYQVTQFGKPVTLSCSQTLNHNVMYWYQQKSSQAPKLLFHYYDKDFNNEADTPDNFQSRRPNTSFCFLDIRSPGLGDTAMYLCATSREASAYEQYFGPGTRLTVT.

The chain links TRBV18 to TRBJ2-5; 7 nucleotides align to TRBD2. Germline trimming cut 2 bases from V and 1 base from J; bases unmatched to any gene: 4. The CDR3 is 15 amino acids. Germline V gives CDR1 KGHSH, CDR2 LQKENI. The CDR3 spells CASSPGAGVQETQYF. The CDR3 DNA follows: TGTGCCAGCTCACCAGGGGCGGGAGTCCAAGAGACCCAGTACTTC.

The chain has TRBV29-1 and TRBJ1-2, with TRBD1 matching over 9 bases. The germline V gene encodes CDR1 SQVTM and CDR2 ANQGSEA. V lost 4 bases and J lost 2; bases outside the gene matches: 2. There are 13 residues in the CDR3. The CDR3 DNA reads as TGCAGCGTTGGACAGGGGGGGAACTATGGCTACACCTTC. Protein sequence: CSVGQGGNYGYTF.

The chain has TRBV25-1 and TRBJ1-2; perhaps TRBD1 as D (5 bases). V lost 2 bases and J lost 3, with 7 bases in between. The CDR3 has 13 residues. The V gene's germline CDR1 is MGHDK and CDR2 SYGVNS. This chain's CDR3 is CASSEQGDYGYTF. The CDR3 DNA sequence: TGTGCCAGCAGTGAACAGGGTGACTATGGCTACACCTTC.

The chain uses TRBV7-2 and TRBJ2-3, with D possibly TRBD2 on 6 matching bases. The CDR3 sequence is 15 residues long. CDR1 and CDR2 (germline): SGHTA, FQGNSA. The V end was cut by 1 base, the J end by 0 bases, with 8 bases between. The CDR3 DNA reads TGTGCCAGCAGCTTAGGCGGGGTTAGCACAGATACGCAGTATTTT. Encoded protein: CASSLGGVSTDTQYF.